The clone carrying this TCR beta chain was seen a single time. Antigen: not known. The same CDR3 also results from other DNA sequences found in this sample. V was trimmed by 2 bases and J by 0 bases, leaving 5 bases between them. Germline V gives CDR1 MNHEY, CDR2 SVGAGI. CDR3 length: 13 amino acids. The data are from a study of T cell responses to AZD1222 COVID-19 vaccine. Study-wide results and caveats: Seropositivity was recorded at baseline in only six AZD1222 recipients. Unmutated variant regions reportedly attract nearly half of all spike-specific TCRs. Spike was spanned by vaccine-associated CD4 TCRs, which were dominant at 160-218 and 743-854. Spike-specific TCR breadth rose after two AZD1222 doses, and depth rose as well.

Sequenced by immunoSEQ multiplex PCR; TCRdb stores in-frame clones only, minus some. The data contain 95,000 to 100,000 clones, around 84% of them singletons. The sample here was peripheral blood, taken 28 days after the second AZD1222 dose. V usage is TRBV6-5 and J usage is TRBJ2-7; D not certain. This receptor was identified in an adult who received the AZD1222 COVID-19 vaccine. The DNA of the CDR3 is TGTGCCAGCAGTTACAGGAGCTCCTACGAGCAGTACTTC. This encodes CASSYRSSYEQYF.